One and the same sample provided the 20 T cell receptor beta chains below, sequenced in a study of PD-L1 blockade in urothelial cancer. Profiling relied on immunoSEQ multiplex PCR, and the TCRdb table lists in-frame clones only, not all of them. Here the sample spans about 100,000 clones, over 80% being singletons. The specimen was PBMCs, collected around atezolizumab (anti-PD-L1) treatment. These receptors came from a woman of 80 years or more with urothelial cancer.

This rearrangement joins TRBV7-2 to TRBJ1-2; TRBD1 agrees at 8 bases. Germline V gene data show CDR1 as SGHTA and CDR2 as FQGNSA. The length of the CDR3 is 14 residues. V was clipped by 0 bases and J by 5 bases; unmatched bases: 2. In DNA form, the CDR3 reads TGTGCCAGCAGCTTAGCGAGGACAGGGTATGGCTACACCTTC. Encoded protein: CASSLARTGYGYTF.

The table lists this clone with a few counts. V is TRBV5-5 and J is TRBJ2-7; perhaps TRBD1 as D (7 bases). This CDR3 contains 15 residues. Germline CDR1 reads SGHKS; CDR2 reads YYEKEE (reference sequence). The V gene lost 0 bases and the J gene lost 5 bases, with 15 bases spanning the gap. The CDR3: CASSLGPDREDEQYF. CDR3 sequence (DNA): TGTGCCAGCAGCTTGGGTCCAGACAGGGAGGACGAGCAGTACTTC.

The chain's CDR3 is CASSETGGIVQSGNTIYF. CDR3 DNA: TGTGCCAGCAGTGAAACAGGGGGGATTGTGCAGTCTGGAAACACCATATATTTT. V and J are TRBV6-1 and TRBJ1-3, with 8 bases fitting TRBD1. V lost 2 bases, J lost 1 base, and 10 bases stayed unmatched. CDR1 is MNHNS, CDR2 SASEGT, per germline. The CDR3 is made up of 18 amino acids.

This chain links TRBV7-9 with TRBJ2-5; TRBD2 might be the D (6 bases). Trimming left V 4 bases short and J 4 bases short, with 22 bases between. This CDR3 comprises 17 residues. CDR1 SEHNR and CDR2 FQNEAQ come from the germline V gene (reference sequence). This CDR3 is CASSSVVFGRDVETQYF. CDR3 sequence (DNA): TGTGCCAGCAGCTCCGTTGTATTCGGGAGAGACGTAGAGACCCAGTACTTC. Full variable domain (outside the CDR3, taken from reference TRBV7-9 and TRBJ2-5): DTGVSQNPRHKITKRGQNVTFRCDPISEHNRLYWYRQTLGQGPEFLTYFQNEAQLEKSRLLSDRFSAERPKGSFSTLEIQRTEQGDSAMYLCASSSVVFGRDVETQYFGPGTRLLVL.

This chain links TRBV5-1 with TRBJ2-6, with D possibly matching TRBD1 (6 bases). Per the germline V gene, CDR1 is SGHRS and CDR2 is YFSETQ. This CDR3 is 17 amino acids long. Trimming stripped 3 bases from V and 0 bases from J, with 13 bases between. This CDR3 reads CASSSGTPSSGANVLTF. Here the CDR3 DNA reads TGCGCCAGCAGCTCCGGGACACCGAGCTCTGGGGCCAACGTCCTGACTTTC.

This chain connects TRBV5-1 to TRBJ1-5; the D is unclear. Trimming removed 0 bases at V and 7 bases at J, with 8 bases between. CDR3 length: 13 residues. The germline V gene encodes CDR1 SGHRS and CDR2 YFSETQ. This CDR3 is CASSLDISQPQHF. In nucleotides, the CDR3 is TGCGCCAGCAGCTTGGATATCTCCCAGCCCCAGCATTTT.

This chain joins TRBV5-5 and TRBJ1-5; 9 bases align to TRBD1. The CDR3 is 16 residues long. The germline gives CDR1 SGHKS, CDR2 YYEKEE (reference sequence). V shed 4 bases and J 4 bases; nucleotides not matched to a gene: 9. The CDR3 reads CASSRGGQGRNQPQHF. In nucleotides, the CDR3 is TGTGCCAGCAGCCGGGGGGGACAGGGACGGAATCAGCCCCAGCATTTT.

V usage is TRBV19 and J usage is TRBJ2-7; possible D gene TRBD1, 6 bases. The CDR3 is 12 amino acids. Germline V lookup: CDR1 LNHDA, CDR2 SQIVND (reference sequence). V was clipped by 6 bases and J by 5 bases, with 11 bases between them. The CDR3 coding sequence is TGTGCCAGTAGCCCGCAGGGGAACGAGCAGTACTTC. Its translation: CASSPQGNEQYF. Using reference TRBV19 and TRBJ2-7 for the parts outside the CDR3, the full variable domain is DGGITQSPKYLFRKEGQNVTLSCEQNLNHDAMYWYRQDPGQGLRLIYYSQIVNDFQKGDIAEGYSVSREKKESFPLTVTSAQKNPTAFYLCASSPQGNEQYFGPGTRLTVT.

This chain connects TRBV14 to TRBJ2-1; 14 bases are a match to TRBD2. Unmatched junction bases numbered 3, after V lost 1 base and J lost 7 bases. Germline CDR1 and CDR2: SGHDN and FVKESK. This CDR3 is built from 16 residues. CDR3: CASSQGTSGRFNEQFF. Written as DNA, the CDR3 is TGTGCCAGCAGCCAAGGGACTAGCGGGAGGTTTAATGAGCAGTTCTTC.

This clone was found once. Here the CDR3 DNA reads TGTGCCAGCAGCTTTGGACTAGCGGGGGGGGAGGAGCAGTTCTTC. It yields the protein CASSFGLAGGEEQFF. V gene TRBV6-6 combines with J gene TRBJ2-1; 15 bases are a match to TRBD2. The CDR3 runs 15 residues. The J segment lost 10 bases and the V segment lost 6 bases, leaving 7 bases of the junction unmatched. Germline V gives CDR1 MNHNY, CDR2 SVGAGI (reference sequence).

The V and J genes are TRBV7-3 and TRBJ2-3; 11 bases map to TRBD2. From germline, CDR1 is SGHTA and CDR2 FQGTGA. Germline trimming cut 5 bases from V and 1 base from J; bases unmatched to any gene: 2. CDR3 size: 15 residues. The CDR3 DNA reads as TGTGCCAGCAGCACTAGCGGGAGTGGCACAGATACGCAGTATTTT. Translated, it gives CASSTSGSGTDTQYF.

The chain joins TRBV28 to TRBJ2-1; TRBD2 matches 9 bases. Germline assignment: CDR1 MDHEN and CDR2 SYDVKM. This CDR3 comprises 13 residues. Germline trimming cut 8 bases from V and 7 bases from J; bases unmatched to any gene: 6. The CDR3 protein is CASSRGRANEQFF. CDR3 sequence (DNA): TGTGCCAGCTCGCGCGGGAGGGCAAATGAGCAGTTCTTC.

This clone has only one observation. This sequence joins TRBV7-9 and TRBJ2-3; TRBD1 might be the D (6 bases). The germline CDR1 and CDR2 sequences are SEHNR and FQNEAQ (reference sequence). V was clipped by 5 bases and J by 2 bases, with 11 bases between them. The CDR3 sequence is 14 residues long. CDR3 in amino acids: CASSPQGNTDTQYF. In DNA, the CDR3 is TGTGCCAGCAGCCCTCAGGGGAACACAGATACGCAGTATTTT.

This chain uses TRBV7-8 with TRBJ2-2, with D possibly matching TRBD1 (6 bases). CDR1 SGHVS and CDR2 FQNEAQ come from the germline V gene. V lost 2 bases and J lost 4, with 14 bases in between. CDR3 length: 16 amino acids. The CDR3 region has the DNA TGTGCCAGCAGCTTAAAGTTAGGCAGGGGCACCGGGGAGCTGTTTTTT. Translating gives CASSLKLGRGTGELFF.

The chain carries TRBV5-1 and TRBJ1-1, with D maybe TRBD1 (5 bases). V was clipped by 3 bases and J by 1 base, with 19 bases between them. This CDR3 comprises 17 residues. Germline values: CDR1 SGHRS, CDR2 YFSETQ. Written as DNA, the CDR3 is TGCGCCAGCAGCTCGGAGGGTTTTGGACACGGGAACACTGAAGCTTTCTTT. Amino acid sequence: CASSSEGFGHGNTEAFF.

This chain connects TRBV11-2 to TRBJ2-1, with TRBD2 matching over 13 bases. The CDR3 sequence is 16 residues long. Germline V lookup: CDR1 SGHAT, CDR2 FQNNGV. V was pared by 3 bases and J by 6 bases, with 5 bases of the junction left unmatched. The DNA of the CDR3 is TGTGCCAGCAGCTTTACCGGGACTAGCGGGGCCAATGAGCAGTTCTTC. Translated, it gives CASSFTGTSGANEQFF. Complete variable domain (other parts from reference TRBV11-2 and TRBJ2-1): EAGVAQSPRYKIIEKRQSVAFWCNPISGHATLYWYQQILGQGPKLLIQFQNNGVVDDSQLPKDRFSAERLKGVDSTLKIQPAKLEDSAVYLCASSFTGTSGANEQFFGPGTRLTVL.

This clone was recorded only once. The chain joins TRBV19 to TRBJ2-7; no firm D call. V gave up 4 bases and J gave up 4 bases, with 8 bases separating them. Germline-derived CDR1 and CDR2 are LNHDA and SQIVND (reference sequence). The CDR3 extends over 12 amino acids. The CDR3 reads CASSSRGYEQYF. DNA for the CDR3: TGTGCCAGTAGTAGTCGCGGTTACGAGCAGTACTTC. The full variable domain, rest sourced from reference TRBV19 and TRBJ2-7, is DGGITQSPKYLFRKEGQNVTLSCEQNLNHDAMYWYRQDPGQGLRLIYYSQIVNDFQKGDIAEGYSVSREKKESFPLTVTSAQKNPTAFYLCASSSRGYEQYFGPGTRLTVT.

The V gene is TRBV27, the J gene TRBJ2-2; possibly TRBD2 for D (5 bases). V gave up 5 bases and J gave up 5 bases, with 12 bases separating them. CDR1 and CDR2 (germline): MNHEY, SMNVEV (reference sequence). This CDR3 is 14 amino acids long. CDR3 region: CASSPVTRTGELFF. The CDR3 region has the DNA TGTGCCAGCAGTCCCGTCACTAGGACCGGGGAGCTGTTTTTT.

This chain links TRBV9 with TRBJ2-1; 7 positions match TRBD2. The CDR3 totals 15 residues. Germline V gene lookup returns CDR1 SGDLS and CDR2 YYNGEE. Unmatched junction bases numbered 0, after V lost 0 bases and J lost 0 bases. CDR3 sequence: CASSVGGGSYNEQFF. As DNA, the CDR3 is TGTGCCAGCAGCGTAGGCGGGGGCTCCTACAATGAGCAGTTCTTC.

The chain uses TRBV7-6 and TRBJ2-3; possible D gene TRBD2, 6 bases. Germline V lookup: CDR1 SGHVS, CDR2 FNYEAQ. This CDR3 is built from 14 residues. V lost 4 bases to trimming and J lost 1 base, with 9 bases between them. CDR3 DNA sequence: TGTGCCAGCAGCTCCGGGACTGGCACAGATACGCAGTATTTT. It codes for CASSSGTGTDTQYF.